The 17 T cell receptor beta chains below all came from one sample that was sequenced in a study of cytomegalovirus exposure and HLA in healthy donors. PCR employed 60 Vbeta and 13 Jbeta primers. Here immunoSEQ multiplex PCR was the method, and the copy in TCRdb shows in-frame clones only, minus some. This sample has over 110,000 clones, with about 80% found just once. Material for sequencing was PBMCs. Receptors were obtained from a man aged 35 to 55 in good health and CMV-seronegative.

The sample holds one count of this clone. The chain recombines TRBV6-5 with TRBJ1-2; D is undetermined. Germline CDR1 and CDR2: MNHEY and SVGAGI. Trimming cost V 2 bases and J 8 bases, with 6 bases left between them. The CDR3 loop spans 11 amino acids. The DNA for the CDR3 is TGTGCCAGCAGTTACGGAGGGGGCTACACCTTC. As protein: CASSYGGGYTF.

The chain uses TRBV5-6 and TRBJ2-6; 10 nucleotides align to TRBD1. After removal of 4 bases from V and 3 bases from J, the junction contained 4 bases not matched to a gene. The CDR3 sequence is 16 residues long. Germline V CDR1 and CDR2: SGHDT, YYEEEE. The CDR3 DNA reads as TGTGCCAGCAGCGGGGACAGGGGACGTGGGGCCAACGTCCTGACTTTC. This codes for CASSGDRGRGANVLTF.

The chain uses TRBV11-2 and TRBJ2-5, with 15 nucleotides matching TRBD2. Trimming removed 1 base from V and 4 bases from J; junction bases left unmatched: 1. The CDR3 covers 16 residues. Per the germline V gene, CDR1 is SGHAT and CDR2 is FQNNGV. CDR3 in amino acids: CASSLGTSGGAETQYF. CDR3 DNA: TGTGCCAGCAGCTTAGGGACTAGCGGGGGGGCAGAGACCCAGTACTTC.

The chain employs TRBV27 and TRBJ2-3, with D unresolved. V was cut by 3 bases and J by 0 bases, with 4 bases left in between. This CDR3 spans 13 amino acids. Germline V gives CDR1 MNHEY, CDR2 SMNVEV (reference sequence). In nucleotides, the CDR3 is TGTGCCAGCAGTTTTATGAGCACAGATACGCAGTATTTT. Residues: CASSFMSTDTQYF.

The chain is built from TRBV6-4 and TRBJ1-6, with D possibly being TRBD1 (6 bases). Germline CDR1 is MRHNA and CDR2 is SNTAGT. This CDR3 is 14 amino acids long. With 4 bases removed from V and 5 bases from J, the gap between germline ends came to 9 bases. The CDR3 region has the DNA TGTGCCAGCAGTGCAGGGACAAATAATTCACCCCTCCACTTT. Amino acids: CASSAGTNNSPLHF.

CDR3 sequence (DNA): TGTGCCAGCAGCCCTCTTGGGAGGGGGTCTTACGAGCAGTACTTC. It is translated as CASSPLGRGSYEQYF. This chain connects TRBV11-1 to TRBJ2-7, with D possibly being TRBD2 (7 bases). The CDR3 spans 15 residues. V was cut by 5 bases and J by 4 bases, with 18 bases left in between. Looked up from germline, CDR1 is SGHAT and CDR2 is FQDESV (reference sequence).

The V and J genes are TRBV5-4 and TRBJ1-2, with D uncertain. The length of the CDR3 is 14 residues. Per the germline V gene, CDR1 is SGHNT and CDR2 is YYREEE (reference sequence). V lost 4 bases and J lost 6, with 16 bases in between. The CDR3 region has the DNA TGTGCCAGCAGCCGGGCGGTCACGGGAAATGGCTACACCTTC. Encoded protein: CASSRAVTGNGYTF.

The chain is built from TRBV5-1 and TRBJ2-5; D call uncertain. The germline V gene has CDR1 SGHRS and CDR2 YFSETQ. The CDR3 length is 11 residues. V was pared by 4 bases and J by 7 bases, with 8 bases between. The CDR3 reads CASSRPGTQYF. DNA of the CDR3: TGCGCCAGCAGCCGCCCGGGGACCCAGTACTTC.

The rearrangement links TRBV7-9 to TRBJ2-2; the D gene is possibly TRBD2 (6 bases). The germline V gene encodes CDR1 SEHNR and CDR2 FQNEAQ (reference sequence). Deletions cut 2 bases from V and 4 bases from J, with 17 bases between. The CDR3 covers 17 residues. For the CDR3, the DNA is TGTGCCAGCAGCTTATCCTCTGGAGGGGTGCGCACCGGGGAGCTGTTTTTT. Amino acids: CASSLSSGGVRTGELFF.

The chain links TRBV6-5 to TRBJ1-1; unclear D gene. Looked up from germline, CDR1 is MNHEY and CDR2 is SVGAGI. The CDR3 loop spans 16 amino acids. Deletions cut 2 bases from V and 0 bases from J, with 13 bases between. The CDR3 DNA reads TGTGCCAGCAGTTACCCATGGAGCCGCATGAACACTGAAGCTTTCTTT. Its protein is CASSYPWSRMNTEAFF.

The chain is built from TRBV6-1 and TRBJ1-2, with 8 bases aligning to TRBD1. The CDR3 is 14 residues long. Germline assignment: CDR1 MNHNS and CDR2 SASEGT. J lost 4 bases, V lost 7 bases, and 8 bases had no gene match. CDR3 protein: CASKAGGSVYGYTF. The CDR3 coding sequence is TGTGCCAGCAAGGCAGGGGGCTCGGTCTATGGCTACACCTTC.

The chain uses TRBV7-2 and TRBJ1-5; TRBD1 agrees at 7 bases. With V trimmed by 5 bases and J by 0 bases, 1 base remained unmatched. The CDR3 runs 14 residues. In germline, CDR1 is SGHTA, CDR2 FQGNSA. CDR3 in DNA: TGTGCCAGCAGCCGGGACAGTAGCAATCAGCCCCAGCATTTT. Translating gives CASSRDSSNQPQHF.

This chain links TRBV5-4 with TRBJ2-7; 11 bases match TRBD2. V shed 4 bases and J 2 bases; nucleotides not matched to a gene: 2. Germline V gives CDR1 SGHNT, CDR2 YYREEE (reference sequence). This CDR3 spans 14 amino acids. CDR3 DNA: TGTGCCAGCAGCGTGACTAGCGGGGCCTACGAGCAGTACTTC. This sequence encodes CASSVTSGAYEQYF.

The CDR3 nucleotides are TGTGCCAGCAGAACGGGACTAGCGGGGGAAGAGACCCAGTACTTC. The encoded protein is CASRTGLAGEETQYF. The genes are TRBV7-8 and TRBJ2-5; the match to TRBD2 covers 14 bases. This CDR3 has 15 residues. V shed 6 bases and J 3 bases; nucleotides not matched to a gene: 3. Germline lookup yields CDR1 SGHVS and CDR2 FQNEAQ.

The chain carries TRBV2 and TRBJ1-2, with 10 bases fitting TRBD1. The CDR3 runs to 15 residues. The junction had 5 bases not matched to a gene; V was cut back by 4 bases and J by 3 bases. The germline CDR1 and CDR2 sequences are SNHLY and FYNNEI. CDR3 sequence: CASSGPGQGHYGYTF. The DNA for the CDR3 is TGTGCCAGCAGTGGGCCGGGACAGGGGCACTATGGCTACACCTTC.

This sequence joins TRBV29-1 and TRBJ2-5, with TRBD1 as a possible D gene (6 bases). Judging by the DNA end, TRBJ2-7 fits better; the J call may be wrong. CDR1 and CDR2 from the germline V gene are SQVTM and ANQGSEA. This CDR3 is 12 amino acids long. The CDR3 loop is CSAEDSSYEQYF. The CDR3 region has the DNA TGCAGCGCTGAGGACAGTTCCTACGAGCAGTACTTC.

This rearrangement joins TRBV27 to TRBJ2-7, with 9 bases matching TRBD1. The V gene end was trimmed by 6 bases and the J gene end by 3 bases; junction bases not matched to a gene: 3. Germline-derived CDR1 and CDR2 are MNHEY and SMNVEV (reference sequence). The CDR3 runs to 13 residues. The CDR3 protein is CASSWGQGYEQYF. CDR3 DNA sequence: TGTGCCAGCAGCTGGGGACAGGGCTACGAGCAGTACTTC.